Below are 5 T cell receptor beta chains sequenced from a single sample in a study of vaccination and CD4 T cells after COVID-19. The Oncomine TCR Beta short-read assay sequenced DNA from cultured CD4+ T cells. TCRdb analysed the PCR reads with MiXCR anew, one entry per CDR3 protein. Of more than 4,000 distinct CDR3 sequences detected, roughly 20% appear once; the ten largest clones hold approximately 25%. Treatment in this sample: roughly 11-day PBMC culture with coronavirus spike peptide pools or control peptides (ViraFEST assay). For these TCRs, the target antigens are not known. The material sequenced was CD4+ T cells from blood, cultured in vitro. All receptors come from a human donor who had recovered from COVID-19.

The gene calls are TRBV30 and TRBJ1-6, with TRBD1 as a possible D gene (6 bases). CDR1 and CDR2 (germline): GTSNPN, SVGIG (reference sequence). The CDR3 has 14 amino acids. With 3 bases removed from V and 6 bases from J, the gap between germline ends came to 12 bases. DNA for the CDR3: TGTGCCTGGAGGGAAGGACAGTTTAATTCACCCCTCCACTTT. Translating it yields CAWREGQFNSPLHF. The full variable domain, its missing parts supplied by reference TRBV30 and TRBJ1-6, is SQTIHQWPATLVQPVGSPLSLECTVEGTSNPNLYWYRQAAGRGLQLLFYSVGIGQISSEVPQNLSASRPQDRQFILSSKKLLLSDSGFYLCAWREGQFNSPLHFGNGTRLTVT.

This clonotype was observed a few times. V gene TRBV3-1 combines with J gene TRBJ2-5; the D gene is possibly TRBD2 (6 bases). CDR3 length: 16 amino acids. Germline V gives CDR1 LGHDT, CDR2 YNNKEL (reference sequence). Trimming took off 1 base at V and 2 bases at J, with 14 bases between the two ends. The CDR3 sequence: CASSQGRAGRQETQYF. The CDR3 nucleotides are TGTGCCAGCAGCCAAGGGAGGGCGGGGCGACAAGAGACCCAGTACTTC.

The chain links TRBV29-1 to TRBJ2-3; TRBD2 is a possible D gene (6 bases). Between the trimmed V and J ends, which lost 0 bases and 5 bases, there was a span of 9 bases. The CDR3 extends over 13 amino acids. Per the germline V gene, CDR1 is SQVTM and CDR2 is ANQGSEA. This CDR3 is CSVEDPGVDTQYF. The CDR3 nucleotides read TGCAGCGTTGAAGATCCGGGGGTAGATACGCAGTATTTT.

The CDR3 here is CASSPPGDGKLYEQYF. CDR3 coding DNA: TGTGCCAGCAGCCCCCCCGGGGACGGCAAGCTCTACGAGCAGTACTTC. The chain couples TRBV5-4 to TRBJ2-7, with D perhaps assigned TRBD1 or TRBD2 (5 bases each). Germline V gene sequence: CDR1 SGHNT, CDR2 YYREEE (reference sequence). The V end was cut by 4 bases, the J end by 3 bases, with 20 bases between. The CDR3 contains 16 residues.

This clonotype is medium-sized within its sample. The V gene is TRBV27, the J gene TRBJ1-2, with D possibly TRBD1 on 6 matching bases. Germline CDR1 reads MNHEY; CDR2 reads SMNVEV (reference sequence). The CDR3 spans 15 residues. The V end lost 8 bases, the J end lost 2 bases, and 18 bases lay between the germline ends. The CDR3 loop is CASSYRGQRNYGYTF. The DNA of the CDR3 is TGTGCCAGCTCTTATCGCGGACAGAGGAACTATGGCTACACCTTC.